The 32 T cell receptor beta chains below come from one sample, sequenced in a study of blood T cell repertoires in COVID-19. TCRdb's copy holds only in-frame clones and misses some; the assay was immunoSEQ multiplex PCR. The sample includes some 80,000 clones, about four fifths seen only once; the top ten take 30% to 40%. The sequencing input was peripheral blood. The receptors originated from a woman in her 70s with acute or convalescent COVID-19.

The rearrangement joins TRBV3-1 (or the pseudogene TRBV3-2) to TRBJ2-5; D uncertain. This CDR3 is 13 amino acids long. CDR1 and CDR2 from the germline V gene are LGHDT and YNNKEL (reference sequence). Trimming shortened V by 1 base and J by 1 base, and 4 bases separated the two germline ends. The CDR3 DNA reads TGTGCCAGCAGCCAAGTAGTCCAAGAGACCCAGTACTTC. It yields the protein CASSQVVQETQYF.

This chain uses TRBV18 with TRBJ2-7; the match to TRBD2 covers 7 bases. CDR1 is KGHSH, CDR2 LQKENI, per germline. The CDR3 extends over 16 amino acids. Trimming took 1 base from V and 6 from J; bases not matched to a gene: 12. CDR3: CASSPLSPAGRGEQYF. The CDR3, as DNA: TGTGCCAGCTCACCACTGTCCCCAGCGGGGAGGGGCGAGCAGTACTTC.

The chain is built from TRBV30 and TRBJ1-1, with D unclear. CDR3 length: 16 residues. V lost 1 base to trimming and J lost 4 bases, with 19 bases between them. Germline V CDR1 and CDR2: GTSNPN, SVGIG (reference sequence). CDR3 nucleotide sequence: TGTGCCTGGAGTGGCGGGGTAGGGAGTGAGTCCACTGAAGCTTTCTTT. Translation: CAWSGGVGSESTEAFF.

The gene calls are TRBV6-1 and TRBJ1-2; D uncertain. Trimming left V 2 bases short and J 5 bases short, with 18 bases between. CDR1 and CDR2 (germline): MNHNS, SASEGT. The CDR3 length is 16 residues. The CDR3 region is CASSERAGALMYGYTF. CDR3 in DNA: TGTGCCAGCAGTGAACGCGCCGGAGCCTTAATGTATGGCTACACCTTC.

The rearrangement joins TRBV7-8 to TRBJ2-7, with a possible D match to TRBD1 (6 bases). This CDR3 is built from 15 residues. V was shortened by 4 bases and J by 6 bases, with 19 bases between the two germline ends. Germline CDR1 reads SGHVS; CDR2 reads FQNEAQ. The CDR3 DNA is TGTGCCAGCAGCTACAATCAGGGGTATGAAGCCGAGCAGTACTTC. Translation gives CASSYNQGYEAEQYF. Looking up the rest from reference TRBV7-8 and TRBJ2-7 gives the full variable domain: GAGVSQSPRYKVAKRGQDVALRCDPISGHVSLFWYQQALGQGPEFLTYFQNEAQLDKSGLPSDRFFAERPEGSVSTLKIQRTQQEDSAVYLCASSYNQGYEAEQYFGPGTRLTVT.

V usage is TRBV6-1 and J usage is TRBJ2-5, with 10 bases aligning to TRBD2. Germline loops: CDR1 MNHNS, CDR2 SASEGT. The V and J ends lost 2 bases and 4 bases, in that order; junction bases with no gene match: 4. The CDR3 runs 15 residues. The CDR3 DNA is TGTGCCAGCAGTGAACTGGCTAGCGGGAGAGAGACCCAGTACTTC. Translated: CASSELASGRETQYF.

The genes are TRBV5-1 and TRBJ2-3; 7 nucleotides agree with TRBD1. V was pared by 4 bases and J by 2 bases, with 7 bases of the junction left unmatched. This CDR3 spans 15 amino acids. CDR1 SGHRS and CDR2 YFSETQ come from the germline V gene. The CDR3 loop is CASSKGQINTDTQYF. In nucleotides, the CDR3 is TGCGCCAGCAGCAAGGGACAGATCAACACAGATACGCAGTATTTT.

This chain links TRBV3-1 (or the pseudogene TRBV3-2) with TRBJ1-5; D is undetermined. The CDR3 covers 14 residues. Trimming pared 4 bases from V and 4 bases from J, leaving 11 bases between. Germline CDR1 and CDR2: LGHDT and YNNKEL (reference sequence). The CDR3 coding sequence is TGTGCCAGCAGCCCCAACCCCAGTAATCAGCCCCAGCATTTT. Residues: CASSPNPSNQPQHF.

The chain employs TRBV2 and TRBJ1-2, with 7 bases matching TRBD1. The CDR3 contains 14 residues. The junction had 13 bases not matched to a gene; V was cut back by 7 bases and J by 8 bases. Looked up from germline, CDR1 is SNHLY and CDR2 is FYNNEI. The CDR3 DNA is TGTGCCAGCACCGAGACAGGGATGGTCGGCGGCTACACCTTC. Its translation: CASTETGMVGGYTF.

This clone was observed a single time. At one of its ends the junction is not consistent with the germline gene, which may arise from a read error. CDR3 in DNA: TGTGCCAGTAGTACGGTCGGGACAGGGTTGTACGGGCAGTACTTC. Amino acid sequence: CASSTVGTGLYGQYF. The chain is built from TRBV19 and TRBJ2-7; 9 positions match TRBD1. From germline, CDR1 is LNHDA and CDR2 SQIVND (reference sequence). CDR3 length equals 15 residues.

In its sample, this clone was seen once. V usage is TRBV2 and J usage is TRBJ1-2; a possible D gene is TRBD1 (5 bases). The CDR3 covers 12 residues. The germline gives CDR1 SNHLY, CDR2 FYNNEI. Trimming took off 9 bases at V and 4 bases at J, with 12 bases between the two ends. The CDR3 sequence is CASKGAGYGYTF. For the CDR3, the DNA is TGTGCCAGTAAAGGGGCTGGCTATGGCTACACCTTC.

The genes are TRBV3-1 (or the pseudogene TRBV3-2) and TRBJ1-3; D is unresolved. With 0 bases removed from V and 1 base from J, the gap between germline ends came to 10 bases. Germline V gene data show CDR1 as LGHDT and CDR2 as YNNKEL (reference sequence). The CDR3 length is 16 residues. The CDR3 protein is CASSQDLGASGNTIYF. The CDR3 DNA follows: TGTGCCAGCAGCCAAGATCTGGGCGCGTCTGGAAACACCATATATTTT.

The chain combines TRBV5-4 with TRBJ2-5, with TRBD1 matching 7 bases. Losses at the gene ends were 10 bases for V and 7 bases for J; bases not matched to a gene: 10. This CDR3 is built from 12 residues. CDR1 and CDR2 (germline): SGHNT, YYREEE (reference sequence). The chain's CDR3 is CASNQGDGTQYF. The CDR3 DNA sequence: TGTGCCTCGAATCAGGGGGATGGGACCCAGTACTTC.

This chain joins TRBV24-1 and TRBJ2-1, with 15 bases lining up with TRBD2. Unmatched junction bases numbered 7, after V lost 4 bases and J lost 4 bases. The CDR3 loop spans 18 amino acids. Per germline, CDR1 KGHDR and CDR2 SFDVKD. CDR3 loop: CATSDPRTSGRAYNEQFF. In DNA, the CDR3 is TGTGCCACCAGTGACCCCCGGACTAGCGGGAGGGCTTACAATGAGCAGTTCTTC.

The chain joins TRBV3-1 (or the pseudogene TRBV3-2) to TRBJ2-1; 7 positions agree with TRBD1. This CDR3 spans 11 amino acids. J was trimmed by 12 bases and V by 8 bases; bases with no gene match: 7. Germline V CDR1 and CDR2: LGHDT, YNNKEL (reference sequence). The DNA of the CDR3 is TGTGCCAGCGGCGTTAACAGGGGGCAGTTCTTC. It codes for CASGVNRGQFF.

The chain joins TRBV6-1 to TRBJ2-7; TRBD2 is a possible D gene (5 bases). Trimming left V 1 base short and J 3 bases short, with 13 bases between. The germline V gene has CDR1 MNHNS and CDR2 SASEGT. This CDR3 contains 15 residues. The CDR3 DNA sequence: TGTGCCAGCAGTGAAGGGGGTCGGGGTTACTACGAGCAGTACTTC. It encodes CASSEGGRGYYEQYF.

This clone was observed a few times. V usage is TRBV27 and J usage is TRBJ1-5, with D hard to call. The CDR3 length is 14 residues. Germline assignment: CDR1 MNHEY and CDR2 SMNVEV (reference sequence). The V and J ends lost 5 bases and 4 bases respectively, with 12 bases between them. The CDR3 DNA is TGTGCCAGCAGTAAACGGGGAATAAATCAGCCCCAGCATTTT. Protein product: CASSKRGINQPQHF.

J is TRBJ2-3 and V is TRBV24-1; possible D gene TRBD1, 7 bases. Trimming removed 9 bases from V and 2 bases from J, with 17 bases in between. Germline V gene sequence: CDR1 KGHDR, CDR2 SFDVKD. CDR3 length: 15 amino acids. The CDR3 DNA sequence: TGTGCCACCGAGGGGGCCCGGGAGACCACAGATACGCAGTATTTT. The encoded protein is CATEGARETTDTQYF.

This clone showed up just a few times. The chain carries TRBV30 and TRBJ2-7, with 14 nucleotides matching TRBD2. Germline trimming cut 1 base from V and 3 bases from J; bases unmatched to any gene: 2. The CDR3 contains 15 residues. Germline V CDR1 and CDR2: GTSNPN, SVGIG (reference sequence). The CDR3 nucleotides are TGTGCCTGGAGTGACGGGACTAGCGGGAGCTACGAGCAGTACTTC. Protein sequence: CAWSDGTSGSYEQYF.

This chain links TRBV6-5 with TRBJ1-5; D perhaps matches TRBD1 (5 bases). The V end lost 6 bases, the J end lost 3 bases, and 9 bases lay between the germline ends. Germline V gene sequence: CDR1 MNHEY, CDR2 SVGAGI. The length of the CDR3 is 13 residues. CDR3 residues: CASRAGINQPQHF. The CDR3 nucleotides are TGTGCCAGCAGGGCAGGGATCAATCAGCCCCAGCATTTT.

CDR3 nucleotide sequence: TGTGCCAGCCAGGGGGGAGCTAACTATGGCTACACCTTC. This translates into CASQGGANYGYTF. The chain couples TRBV12-3 or TRBV12-4 to TRBJ1-2; TRBD1 agrees at 7 bases. This CDR3 comprises 13 residues. V lost 8 bases and J lost 0; bases outside the gene matches: 3.

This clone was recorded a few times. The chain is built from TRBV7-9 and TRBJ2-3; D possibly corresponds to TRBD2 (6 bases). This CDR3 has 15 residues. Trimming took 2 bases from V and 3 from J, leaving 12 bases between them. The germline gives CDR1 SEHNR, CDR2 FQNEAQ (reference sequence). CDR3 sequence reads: CASSLLSRGTDTQYF. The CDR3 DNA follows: TGTGCCAGCAGCTTACTCTCCCGGGGGACAGATACGCAGTATTTT.

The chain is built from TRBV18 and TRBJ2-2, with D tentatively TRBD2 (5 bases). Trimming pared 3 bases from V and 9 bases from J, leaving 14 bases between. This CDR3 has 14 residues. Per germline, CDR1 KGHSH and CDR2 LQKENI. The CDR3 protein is CASSPGLEIRELFF. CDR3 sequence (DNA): TGTGCCAGCTCACCCGGACTGGAAATCCGGGAGCTGTTTTTT.

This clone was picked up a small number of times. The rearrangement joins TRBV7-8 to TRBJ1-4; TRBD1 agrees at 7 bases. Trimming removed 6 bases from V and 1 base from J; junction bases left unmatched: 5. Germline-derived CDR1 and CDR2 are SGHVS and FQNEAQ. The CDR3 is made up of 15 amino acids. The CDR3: CASRVAGGTNEKLFF. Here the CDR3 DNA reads TGTGCCAGCAGGGTCGCAGGGGGAACTAATGAAAAACTGTTTTTT.

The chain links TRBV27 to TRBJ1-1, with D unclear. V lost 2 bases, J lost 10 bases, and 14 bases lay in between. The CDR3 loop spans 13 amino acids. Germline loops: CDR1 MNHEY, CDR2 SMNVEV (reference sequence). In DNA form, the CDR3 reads TGTGCCAGCAGTTTAGGTCCCAAAACCGGAGCTTTCTTT. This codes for CASSLGPKTGAFF.

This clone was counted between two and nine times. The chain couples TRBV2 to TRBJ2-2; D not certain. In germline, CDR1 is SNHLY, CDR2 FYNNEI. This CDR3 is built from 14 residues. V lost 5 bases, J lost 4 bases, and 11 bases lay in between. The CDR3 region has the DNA TGTGCCAGCAGTCCAATTACGCGCACCGGGGAGCTGTTTTTT. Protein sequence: CASSPITRTGELFF. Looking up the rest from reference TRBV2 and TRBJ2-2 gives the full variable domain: EPEVTQTPSHQVTQMGQEVILRCVPISNHLYFYWYRQILGQKVEFLVSFYNNEISEKSEIFDDQFSVERPDGSNFTLKIRSTKLEDSAMYFCASSPITRTGELFFGEGSRLTVL.

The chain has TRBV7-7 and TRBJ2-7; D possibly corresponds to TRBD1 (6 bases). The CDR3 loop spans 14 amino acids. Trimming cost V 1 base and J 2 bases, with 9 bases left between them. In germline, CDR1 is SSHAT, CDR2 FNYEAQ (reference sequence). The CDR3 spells CASSLDRAPYEQYF. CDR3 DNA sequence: TGTGCCAGCAGCTTAGACAGGGCACCCTACGAGCAGTACTTC.

CDR3 residues: CASSFNRDSRIGNTIYF. The CDR3 DNA reads TGTGCCAGCAGCTTCAACAGGGACAGTAGAATCGGAAACACCATATATTTT. V gene TRBV5-6 combines with J gene TRBJ1-3; 7 bases match TRBD1. With V trimmed by 2 bases and J by 4 bases, 12 bases remained unmatched. This CDR3 is built from 17 residues. The germline V gene encodes CDR1 SGHDT and CDR2 YYEEEE.

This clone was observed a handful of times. Here the CDR3 reads CASSQGGSGFEQFF. The CDR3 DNA reads TGTGCCAGCAGCCAAGGAGGTAGCGGTTTTGAGCAGTTCTTC. The chain links TRBV4-2 to TRBJ2-1, with D maybe TRBD2 (6 bases). Germline lookup yields CDR1 LGHNA and CDR2 YNFKEQ. The CDR3 has 14 amino acids. V was trimmed by 1 base and J by 9 bases, leaving 13 bases between them.

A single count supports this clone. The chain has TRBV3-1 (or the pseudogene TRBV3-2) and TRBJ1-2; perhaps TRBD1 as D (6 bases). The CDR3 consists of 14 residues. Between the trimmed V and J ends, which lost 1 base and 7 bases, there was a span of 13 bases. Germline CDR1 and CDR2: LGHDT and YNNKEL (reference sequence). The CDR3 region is CASSQGAGVTGYTF. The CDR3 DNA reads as TGTGCCAGCAGCCAAGGCGCAGGGGTAACTGGCTACACCTTC.

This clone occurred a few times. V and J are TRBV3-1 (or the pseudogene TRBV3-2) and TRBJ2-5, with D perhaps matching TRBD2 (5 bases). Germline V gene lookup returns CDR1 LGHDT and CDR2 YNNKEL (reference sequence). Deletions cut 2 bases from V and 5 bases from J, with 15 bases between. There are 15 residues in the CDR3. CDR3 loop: CASSQFISSRETQYF. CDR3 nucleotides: TGTGCCAGCAGCCAATTTATATCTAGCAGGGAGACCCAGTACTTC.

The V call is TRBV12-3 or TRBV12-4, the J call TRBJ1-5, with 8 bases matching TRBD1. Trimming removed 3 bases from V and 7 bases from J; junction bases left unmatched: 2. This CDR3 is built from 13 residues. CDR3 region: CASSLDRDQPQHF. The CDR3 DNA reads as TGTGCCAGCAGTTTGGACAGGGACCAGCCCCAGCATTTT.